Below are 15 T cell receptor beta chains sequenced from a single sample in a study of T-cell memory formation after mild COVID-19. TCRdb called the 5' RACE reads again in MiXCR, with one record for every CDR3 protein. The sample has fewer than 35,000 distinct CDR3 sequences; about 15% are singletons. The source material was PBMCs or a T cell subset sorted from them (not recorded which). These receptors originate from an adult who had mild COVID-19 (a few samples of this study predate the infection). Cell type and time point are not known.

This clonotype was seen at least ten times. V usage is TRBV5-1 and J usage is TRBJ2-7; either TRBD1 or TRBD2 may fit D (5 bases each). Looked up from germline, CDR1 is SGHRS and CDR2 is YFSETQ. Deletions cut 4 bases from V and 5 bases from J, with 19 bases between. The CDR3 has 15 residues. Here the CDR3 DNA reads TGCGCCAGCAGCCCTACCGACAGCGGACCTGACGAGCAGTACTTC. This translates into CASSPTDSGPDEQYF.

Ten or more counts support this clonotype. The V and J genes are TRBV19 and TRBJ2-1, with 15 bases lining up with TRBD2. Losses at the gene ends were 4 bases for V and 3 bases for J; bases not matched to a gene: 7. This CDR3 is built from 18 residues. Germline V gene sequence: CDR1 LNHDA, CDR2 SQIVND (reference sequence). This CDR3 reads CASSRGLAGGAGYNEQFF. CDR3 in DNA: TGTGCCAGTAGTAGGGGACTAGCGGGAGGTGCAGGCTACAATGAGCAGTTCTTC.

This clonotype was found a few times. The V and J genes are TRBV20-1 and TRBJ2-3; 8 nucleotides align to TRBD2. Germline CDR1 reads DFQATT; CDR2 reads SNEGSKA (reference sequence). This CDR3 contains 16 residues. V trimming: 0 bases; J trimming: 3 bases; junction bases outside the gene matches: 8. DNA of the CDR3: TGCAGTGCTAGAGACCTAACGGGGGGGGAGACAGATACGCAGTATTTT. Translated: CSARDLTGGETDTQYF.

This clonotype was recorded at least ten times. The chain combines TRBV29-1 with TRBJ1-2; D unclear. The V end was cut by 5 bases, the J end by 6 bases, with 7 bases between. CDR1 SQVTM and CDR2 ANQGSEA come from the germline V gene. The CDR3 spans 10 residues. The CDR3 DNA is TGCAGCGTTTCGGAAGATGGCTACACCTTC. This codes for CSVSEDGYTF.

Ten or more counts support this clonotype. The chain combines TRBV20-1 with TRBJ1-5, with 11 bases fitting TRBD1. CDR3 size: 15 residues. The ends lost 1 base at V and 6 bases at J; junction bases unmatched: 5. In germline, CDR1 is DFQATT, CDR2 SNEGSKA (reference sequence). CDR3 nucleotide sequence: TGCAGTGCTAGAGGGGACAGGGGGTTAAGTCAGCCCCAGCATTTT. Translating it yields CSARGDRGLSQPQHF.

In this sample, this clonotype turned up many times. V and J are TRBV29-1 and TRBJ2-2; 9 bases are shared with TRBD2. Germline loops: CDR1 SQVTM, CDR2 ANQGSEA. The ends lost 8 bases at V and 0 bases at J; junction bases unmatched: 7. This CDR3 comprises 15 residues. The CDR3 loop is CSITPSGTNTGELFF. CDR3 DNA sequence: TGCAGCATAACTCCTAGCGGGACGAACACCGGGGAGCTGTTTTTT.

This clonotype was seen many times. The gene calls are TRBV12-3 or TRBV12-4 and TRBJ2-6; D is uncertain. V lost 6 bases, J lost 0 bases, and 6 bases lay in between. The CDR3 is 14 amino acids. The CDR3 DNA follows: TGTGCCAGCAGACAGAGCTCTGGGGCCAACGTCCTGACTTTC. Its translation: CASRQSSGANVLTF.

In this sample, this clonotype turned up a few times. The rearrangement uses TRBV7-3 and TRBJ1-1, with a possible D match to TRBD1 (5 bases). This CDR3 has 13 amino acids. V lost 5 bases and J 6 bases, leaving 13 bases between the germline ends. Germline CDR1 is SGHTA and CDR2 is FQGTGA. CDR3 sequence (DNA): TGTGCCAGCAGCCCAAATGGGGGGGCTGAAGCTTTCTTT. This encodes CASSPNGGAEAFF.

Many counts were recorded for this clonotype. Written as DNA, the CDR3 is TGTGCCAGCAGCTCGAAAGGACCCCCTAATGAAAAACTGTTTTTT. Encoded protein: CASSSKGPPNEKLFF. J is TRBJ1-4 and V is TRBV7-9; no clear D gene. The CDR3 extends over 15 amino acids. Germline V gene data show CDR1 as SEHNR and CDR2 as FQNEAQ (reference sequence). V was pared by 4 bases and J by 3 bases, with 12 bases between.

In this sample, this clonotype turned up many times. The chain links TRBV7-2 to TRBJ2-2; 9 bases are a match to TRBD2. The CDR3 contains 16 residues. Germline V lookup: CDR1 SGHTA, CDR2 FQGNSA. The V gene end was trimmed by 2 bases and the J gene end by 5 bases; junction bases not matched to a gene: 6. The CDR3 reads CASSLLLAGRTGELFF. The CDR3 DNA is TGTGCCAGCAGCTTACTCCTAGCGGGAAGAACCGGGGAGCTGTTTTTT. Looking up the rest from reference TRBV7-2 and TRBJ2-2 gives the full variable domain: GAGVSQSPSNKVTEKGKDVELRCDPISGHTALYWYRQSLGQGLEFLIYFQGNSAPDKSGLPSDRFSAERTGGSVSTLTIQRTQQEDSAVYLCASSLLLAGRTGELFFGEGSRLTVL.

This clonotype was recorded at least ten times. The chain uses TRBV5-5 and TRBJ1-5; weak D call: TRBD1 (6 bases). This CDR3 region has 15 residues. Germline loops: CDR1 SGHKS, CDR2 YYEKEE (reference sequence). Between the trimmed V and J ends, which lost 0 bases and 7 bases, there was a span of 14 bases. The CDR3 sequence is CASSLERQGLQPQHF. In DNA form, the CDR3 reads TGTGCCAGCAGCTTGGAAAGGCAGGGGCTGCAGCCCCAGCATTTT.

This clonotype was observed at least ten times. This rearrangement joins TRBV18 to TRBJ2-3; TRBD1 matches 11 bases. J lost 5 bases, V lost 5 bases, and 6 bases had no gene match. Germline V gene sequence: CDR1 KGHSH, CDR2 LQKENI. This CDR3 region has 15 residues. CDR3 coding DNA: TGTGCCAGCTCAACCAGGACAGGGGGCCAAGATACGCAGTATTTT. Amino acid sequence: CASSTRTGGQDTQYF.

In this sample, this clonotype turned up many times. The V and J genes are TRBV20-1 and TRBJ2-1; 7 bases line up with TRBD2. V lost 0 bases and J lost 4; bases outside the gene matches: 6. CDR1 and CDR2 (germline): DFQATT, SNEGSKA (reference sequence). The CDR3 sequence is 15 residues long. The DNA of the CDR3 is TGCAGTGCTAGAGATGGGGCGGGAGAGTACAATGAGCAGTTCTTC. Protein: CSARDGAGEYNEQFF.

This clonotype was seen repeatedly, ten times or more. This rearrangement joins TRBV4-3 to TRBJ2-5, with 7 bases fitting TRBD1. There are 14 residues in the CDR3. The germline gives CDR1 LGHNA, CDR2 YSLEER. J gave up 6 bases and V 2 bases, and 6 bases lay outside the gene matches. The CDR3 protein is CASSQQTGLQTQYF. The CDR3 DNA reads as TGCGCCAGCAGCCAACAGACAGGGCTCCAGACCCAGTACTTC.

This clonotype came up many times. The rearrangement joins TRBV7-2 to TRBJ2-1; D is unresolved. The CDR3 totals 13 residues. Germline CDR1 and CDR2: SGHTA and FQGNSA. Trimming removed 1 base at V and 5 bases at J, with 6 bases between. CDR3: CASSLDADNEQFF. In DNA, the CDR3 is TGTGCCAGCAGCTTAGATGCGGACAATGAGCAGTTCTTC.